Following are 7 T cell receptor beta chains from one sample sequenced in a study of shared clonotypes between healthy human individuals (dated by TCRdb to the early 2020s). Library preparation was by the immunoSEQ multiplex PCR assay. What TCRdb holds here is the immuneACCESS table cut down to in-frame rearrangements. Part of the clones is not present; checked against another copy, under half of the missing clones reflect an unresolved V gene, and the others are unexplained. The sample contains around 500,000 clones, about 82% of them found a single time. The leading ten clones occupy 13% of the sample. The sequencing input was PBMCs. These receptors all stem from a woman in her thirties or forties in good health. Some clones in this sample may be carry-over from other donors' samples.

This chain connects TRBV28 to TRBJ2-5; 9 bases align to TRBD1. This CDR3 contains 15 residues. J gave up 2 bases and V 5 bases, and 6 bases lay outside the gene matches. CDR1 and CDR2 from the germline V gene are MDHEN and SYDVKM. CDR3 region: CASSGWDRVQETQYF. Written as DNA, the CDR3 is TGTGCCAGCAGTGGATGGGACAGGGTGCAAGAGACCCAGTACTTC.

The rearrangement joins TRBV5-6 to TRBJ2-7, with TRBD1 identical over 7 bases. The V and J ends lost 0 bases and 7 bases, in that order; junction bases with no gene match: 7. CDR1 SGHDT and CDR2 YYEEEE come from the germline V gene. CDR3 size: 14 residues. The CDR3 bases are TGTGCCAGCAGCTTGGTAGAGGGGGCGGATGAGCAGTACTTC. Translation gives CASSLVEGADEQYF.

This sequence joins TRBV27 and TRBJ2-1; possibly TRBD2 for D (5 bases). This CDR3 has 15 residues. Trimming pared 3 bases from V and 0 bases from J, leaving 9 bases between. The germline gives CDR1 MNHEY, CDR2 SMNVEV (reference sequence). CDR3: CASSFGVSSYNEQFF. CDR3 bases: TGTGCCAGCAGTTTCGGGGTTAGCTCCTACAATGAGCAGTTCTTC.

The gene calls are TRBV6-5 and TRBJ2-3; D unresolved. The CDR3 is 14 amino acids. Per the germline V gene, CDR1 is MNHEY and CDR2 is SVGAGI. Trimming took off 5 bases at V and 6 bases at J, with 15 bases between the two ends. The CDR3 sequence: CASSMVSRDDTQYF. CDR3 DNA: TGTGCCAGCAGTATGGTCTCGCGTGACGATACGCAGTATTTT.

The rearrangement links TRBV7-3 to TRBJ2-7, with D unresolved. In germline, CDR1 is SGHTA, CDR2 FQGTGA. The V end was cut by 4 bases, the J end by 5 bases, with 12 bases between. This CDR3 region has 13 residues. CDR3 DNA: TGTGCCAGCAGCTGCACCGATGCTAACGAGCAGTACTTC. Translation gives CASSCTDANEQYF.

CDR3 in amino acids: CASRKASGSSGELFF. DNA for the CDR3: TGTGCCAGCAGAAAGGCTAGCGGGAGTTCCGGGGAGCTGTTTTTT. The rearrangement joins TRBV2 to TRBJ2-2; 10 nucleotides match TRBD2. V lost 6 bases and J lost 6; bases outside the gene matches: 7. Germline CDR1 and CDR2: SNHLY and FYNNEI. There are 15 residues in the CDR3. The whole variable domain, filled in from reference TRBV2 and TRBJ2-2, reads EPEVTQTPSHQVTQMGQEVILRCVPISNHLYFYWYRQILGQKVEFLVSFYNNEISEKSEIFDDQFSVERPDGSNFTLKIRSTKLEDSAMYFCASRKASGSSGELFFGEGSRLTVL.

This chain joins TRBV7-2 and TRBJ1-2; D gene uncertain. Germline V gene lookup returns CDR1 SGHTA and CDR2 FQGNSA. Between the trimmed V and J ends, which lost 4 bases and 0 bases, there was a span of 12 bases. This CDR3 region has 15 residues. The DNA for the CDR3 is TGTGCCAGCAGCTCGTCGGGCAACCCTAACTATGGCTACACCTTC. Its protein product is CASSSSGNPNYGYTF.